Below, 16 T cell receptor beta chains from the same sample are listed, as sequenced in a study of early T cells in non-severe SARS-CoV-2 infection. TCRdb independently ran MiXCR on the 5' RACE reads; one entry per CDR3 protein. The sample lists about 50,000 distinct CDR3 sequences, approximately 6% occurring once. Here the sequenced sample was whole blood, taken at baseline. These receptors were taken from an adult who was a healthcare worker with PCR-confirmed SARS-CoV-2 infection or an uninfected control (not recorded which).

Details on this clonotype: One end of the junction does not line up with germline, which may come from a read error. The gene calls are TRBV29-1 and TRBJ1-3, with a possible D match to TRBD1 (5 bases). The CDR3 consists of 15 residues. Germline CDR1 is SQVTM and CDR2 is ANQGSEA. In DNA form, the CDR3 reads TGCAGCGTTGAAAGGGGATCGGGGACGGCCCGCGATAGAGATTTT. Translated: CSVERGSGTARDRDF.

This clonotype has at least ten counts. This chain links TRBV29-1 with TRBJ1-5; D not resolved. In germline, CDR1 is SQVTM, CDR2 ANQGSEA. The CDR3 is 11 amino acids. Trimming cost V 7 bases and J 6 bases, with 10 bases left between them. In DNA, the CDR3 is TGCAGCGCCCCGGAATTTCAGCCCCAGCATTTT. Its protein is CSAPEFQPQHF.

Comments on this clonotype: This may be a read error, as it is one base from a much larger clone. The chain has TRBV5-1 and TRBJ1-1, with 7 positions matching TRBD1. The CDR3 length is 16 residues. The V segment lost 7 bases and the J segment 1 base; nucleotides outside the gene matches: 13. Germline assignment: CDR1 SGHRS and CDR2 YFSETQ. CDR3 region: CASCPYRQGRNTEAFF. Written as DNA, the CDR3 is TGCGCCAGCTGCCCCTATCGACAGGGCCGGAACACTGAAGCTTTCTTT.

Only a few counts were recorded for this clonotype. The chain employs TRBV6-2 or TRBV6-3 and TRBJ2-4, with D possibly being TRBD2 (5 bases). In germline, CDR1 is MNHEY, CDR2 SVGEGT. This CDR3 contains 12 residues. The germline V and J ends were trimmed by 5 bases and 11 bases, with 13 bases remaining between them. CDR3 DNA sequence: TGTGCCAGCAGTACCGGACTGCCACTTCAGTACTTC. Translating it yields CASSTGLPLQYF.

J is TRBJ1-5 and V is TRBV15; TRBD1 is a possible D gene (6 bases). Germline V gives CDR1 LNHNV, CDR2 YYDKDF (reference sequence). Trimming took off 5 bases at V and 0 bases at J, with 11 bases between the two ends. The CDR3 is 15 amino acids. The CDR3 loop is CATSPGTYSNQPQHF. The CDR3 bases are TGTGCCACCAGCCCCGGGACATATAGCAATCAGCCCCAGCATTTT.

This clonotype was seen repeatedly, ten times or more. The chain joins TRBV3-1 to TRBJ2-2; TRBD2 is a possible D gene (6 bases). V was cut by 3 bases and J by 4 bases, with 15 bases left in between. This CDR3 spans 16 amino acids. Germline CDR1 is LGHDT and CDR2 is YNNKEL (reference sequence). DNA of the CDR3: TGTGCCAGCAGCCATCACGGAGGGCCGGGCACCGGGGAGCTGTTTTTT. This gives the protein CASSHHGGPGTGELFF.

This clonotype appeared a few times. V gene TRBV29-1 combines with J gene TRBJ1-1; D not certain. Trimming removed 5 bases at V and 0 bases at J, with 10 bases between. The CDR3 is 13 amino acids. Per germline, CDR1 SQVTM and CDR2 ANQGSEA. CDR3 DNA: TGCAGCGTTTCTCAGCTCTTGAACACTGAAGCTTTCTTT. Amino acid sequence: CSVSQLLNTEAFF.

The V and J genes are TRBV15 and TRBJ2-3, with TRBD1 matching 8 bases. Germline-derived CDR1 and CDR2 are LNHNV and YYDKDF (reference sequence). V was clipped by 1 base and J by 3 bases; unmatched bases: 3. This CDR3 region has 15 residues. CDR3 residues: CATSRGTGNTDTQYF. CDR3 in DNA: TGTGCCACCAGCAGAGGGACAGGGAATACAGATACGCAGTATTTT.

This clonotype was counted only a few times. The CDR3 is CSARESGRANTGELFF. CDR3 bases: TGCAGTGCTAGAGAGAGCGGGAGGGCCAACACCGGGGAGCTGTTTTTT. The chain is built from TRBV20-1 and TRBJ2-2, with 10 bases fitting TRBD2. CDR1 and CDR2 from the germline V gene are DFQATT and SNEGSKA (reference sequence). The CDR3 has 16 residues. V was pared by 0 bases and J by 2 bases, with 3 bases of the junction left unmatched.

The chain uses TRBV4-2 and TRBJ2-4; 9 bases fit TRBD2. CDR1 and CDR2 (germline): LGHNA, YNFKEQ. Trimming took 4 bases from V and 7 from J; bases not matched to a gene: 8. The CDR3 contains 15 residues. The CDR3 DNA sequence: TGTGCCAGCAGCCTTATGTTAGCGGGAGACAACATTCAGTACTTC. Protein product: CASSLMLAGDNIQYF.

This clonotype was observed a handful of times. The chain links TRBV7-2 to TRBJ2-3; possible D gene TRBD1, 7 bases. V gave up 4 bases and J gave up 1 base, with 12 bases separating them. Germline V gene lookup returns CDR1 SGHTA and CDR2 FQGNSA. The CDR3 covers 15 residues. The DNA for the CDR3 is TGTGCCAGCAGCTCGGAGGGGGCGGGCACAGATACGCAGTATTTT. Translated, it gives CASSSEGAGTDTQYF.

This CDR3 is CSARHNYEQYF. The DNA for the CDR3 is TGCAGCGCCCGTCACAATTACGAGCAGTACTTC. The V and J genes are TRBV29-1 and TRBJ2-7; D call uncertain. Germline CDR1 SQVTM, CDR2 ANQGSEA. V gave up 7 bases and J gave up 4 bases, with 11 bases separating them. The CDR3 sequence is 11 residues long.

By sample share, this clonotype is medium-sized. The CDR3 sequence is CATSGIDRNIQYF. CDR3 nucleotide sequence: TGTGCCACCAGTGGGATTGACCGAAACATTCAGTACTTC. The rearrangement links TRBV24-1 to TRBJ2-4; D ambiguous. Germline V gene sequence: CDR1 KGHDR, CDR2 SFDVKD. The CDR3 is 13 residues long. Deletions cut 5 bases from V and 6 bases from J, with 10 bases between.

In its sample, this clonotype was seen a few times. The chain combines TRBV7-2 with TRBJ2-7, with 13 nucleotides matching TRBD2. J was trimmed by 7 bases and V by 1 base; bases with no gene match: 16. The CDR3 is made up of 19 amino acids. Germline V gene lookup returns CDR1 SGHTA and CDR2 FQGNSA. DNA of the CDR3: TGTGCCAGCAGCTTAGTTCGGACTAGCGGGAGAACCCTCCGTCAGGAGCAGTACTTC. Its protein product is CASSLVRTSGRTLRQEQYF.

This clonotype has only a few counts. V usage is TRBV6-2 or TRBV6-3 and J usage is TRBJ2-5, with TRBD2 identical over 9 bases. Germline assignment: CDR1 MNHEY and CDR2 SVGEGT. V shed 5 bases, J shed 2 bases, and the junction held 15 bases outside the gene matches. The CDR3 runs 18 residues. The CDR3 reads CASSPLLSGSPRQETQYF. The CDR3 coding sequence is TGTGCCAGCAGTCCCCTTCTTAGCGGGAGTCCTCGGCAAGAGACCCAGTACTTC.

This clonotype was seen only a few times. V gene TRBV7-6 combines with J gene TRBJ2-2, with 15 bases identical to TRBD2. CDR3 size: 21 residues. The germline gives CDR1 SGHVS, CDR2 FNYEAQ. Trimming removed 2 bases from V and 5 bases from J; junction bases left unmatched: 15. CDR3 amino acids: CASSLPNLGLAGGGETGELFF. The DNA for the CDR3 is TGTGCCAGCAGCTTACCGAACCTGGGACTAGCGGGAGGTGGGGAAACCGGGGAGCTGTTTTTT.